Listed below are T cell receptor beta chains from one sample, sequenced in a study of T cells after posttransplantation cyclophosphamide. The data were produced by immunoSEQ multiplex PCR, yet TCRdb's version contains in-frame clones alone and is incomplete. The sample is made up of around 7,500 clones, none counted only once. This specimen consisted of PBMCs, obtained after allogeneic stem cell transplant with posttransplant cyclophosphamide. The origin of the receptors is a young adult male patient who received an allogeneic stem cell transplant from an unrelated donor, was CMV-positive, and had acute and chronic GVHD. These T cells may partly come from the graft donor. CDR3s include the opening cysteine and the closing phenylalanine or tryptophan. Fields, in order: D gene, V gene, clone size, J gene, CDR3 DNA, CDR3 protein. The D gene is left open where the match is weak. Clone sizes are shown as once, few or many counts, or a class when the clone is expanded.

d_call: .
v_call: TRBV27
clone_size: many
j_call: TRBJ2-6
cdr3_nt: TGTGCCAGCACCCAGTCTGGGGCCAACGTCCTGACTTTC
cdr3_aa: CASTQSGANVLTF

d_call: .
v_call: TRBV10-3
clone_size: medium-sized
j_call: TRBJ1-5
cdr3_nt: TGTGCCATCAGTGAGTCGACTAGTCAGCCCCAGCATTTT
cdr3_aa: CAISESTSQPQHF

d_call: .
v_call: TRBV11-2
clone_size: many
j_call: TRBJ2-5
cdr3_nt: TGTGCCAGCAGCATACGCCCAGATCCCCAAGAGACCCAGTACTTC
cdr3_aa: CASSIRPDPQETQYF

d_call: TRBD1
v_call: TRBV28
clone_size: many
j_call: TRBJ1-6
cdr3_nt: TGTGCCAGCAGTTTCGGACAGGTCAAAAATTCACCCCTCCACTTT
cdr3_aa: CASSFGQVKNSPLHF

d_call: TRBD2
v_call: TRBV11-2
clone_size: many
j_call: TRBJ2-7
cdr3_nt: TGTGCCAGCAGCTTAGATAAAGGCGGGAGATACGAGCAGTACTTC
cdr3_aa: CASSLDKGGRYEQYF

d_call: .
v_call: TRBV5-1
clone_size: medium-sized
j_call: TRBJ1-6
cdr3_nt: TGCGCCAGCAGCTGGGGGTTTGGGGGCGAATCACCCCTCCACTTT
cdr3_aa: CASSWGFGGESPLHF

d_call: TRBD2
v_call: TRBV19
clone_size: many
j_call: TRBJ2-7
cdr3_nt: TGTGCCAGTAGTGTCGGGGGGAGTTCCTACGAGCAGTACTTC
cdr3_aa: CASSVGGSSYEQYF

d_call: .
v_call: TRBV5-1
clone_size: many
j_call: TRBJ1-2
cdr3_nt: TGCGCCAGCAGCTTGCTAGGAGTTTTTGAGGGCTACACCTTC
cdr3_aa: CASSLLGVFEGYTF

d_call: .
v_call: TRBV2
clone_size: many
j_call: TRBJ2-4
cdr3_nt: TGTGCCAGCACCCAAGCACCGAATACTAATCAGTACTTC
cdr3_aa: CASTQAPNTNQYF

d_call: TRBD1
v_call: TRBV30
clone_size: many
j_call: TRBJ1-6
cdr3_nt: TGTGCCTGGAGTGTAGGGACAGGCTCACCCCTCCACTTT
cdr3_aa: CAWSVGTGSPLHF

d_call: .
v_call: TRBV5-4
clone_size: many
j_call: TRBJ2-7
cdr3_nt: TGTGCCAGCAGCGACTTGGGGGGAGAGCAGTACTTC
cdr3_aa: CASSDLGGEQYF

d_call: TRBD1
v_call: TRBV29-1
clone_size: many
j_call: TRBJ2-1
cdr3_nt: TGCAGCGTTGAAAGATTGGGACAGACCTACAATGAGCAGTTCTTC
cdr3_aa: CSVERLGQTYNEQFF

d_call: .
v_call: TRBV19
clone_size: many
j_call: TRBJ2-3
cdr3_nt: TGTGCCAGTAGTCCCTCCCCCGGTCATACGCAGTATTTT
cdr3_aa: CASSPSPGHTQYF

d_call: TRBD1
v_call: TRBV7-2
clone_size: many
j_call: TRBJ1-3
cdr3_nt: TGTGCCAGCAGCTTGGGGGGACAGGGGATCTCTGGAAACACCATATATTTT
cdr3_aa: CASSLGGQGISGNTIYF

d_call: .
v_call: TRBV5-1
clone_size: many
j_call: TRBJ2-2
cdr3_nt: TGCGCCAGCAGCTTGGCCGGGGGGCGGGTCACCGGGGAGCTGTTTTTT
cdr3_aa: CASSLAGGRVTGELFF

d_call: .
v_call: TRBV6-1
clone_size: few
j_call: TRBJ2-1
cdr3_nt: TGTGCCAGCCCCCCCGCCAGGGGCTTCAGTGAGCAGTTCTTC
cdr3_aa: CASPPARGFSEQFF

d_call: TRBD2
v_call: TRBV5-6
clone_size: many
j_call: TRBJ2-5
cdr3_nt: TGTGCCAGCAGCTACGGGTCTAGCGGGGGGTACCAAGAGACCCAGTACTTC
cdr3_aa: CASSYGSSGGYQETQYF

d_call: .
v_call: TRBV29-1
clone_size: many
j_call: TRBJ1-1
cdr3_nt: TGCAGCGCCGCCCCATCGCGGAGTGAAGCTTTCTTT
cdr3_aa: CSAAPSRSEAFF

d_call: .
v_call: TRBV9
clone_size: many
j_call: TRBJ2-2
cdr3_nt: TGTGCCAGCAGCGTAAGAAGGGGTGGCGGGGAGCTGTTTTTT
cdr3_aa: CASSVRRGGGELFF

d_call: .
v_call: TRBV7-2
clone_size: many
j_call: TRBJ1-1
cdr3_nt: TGTGCCAGCAGCCCAACGACGGTGGGGGGCACTGAAGCTTTCTTT
cdr3_aa: CASSPTTVGGTEAFF

d_call: TRBD1
v_call: TRBV5-4
clone_size: many
j_call: TRBJ1-2
cdr3_nt: TGTGCCAGCAGGCTTGGGGGGACAGGGGACGTCTATGGCTACACCTTC
cdr3_aa: CASRLGGTGDVYGYTF

d_call: TRBD2
v_call: TRBV7-9
clone_size: many
j_call: TRBJ2-1
cdr3_nt: TGTGCCAGCAGTTCAAGCGGGGGGCCTTACAATGAGCAGTTCTTC
cdr3_aa: CASSSSGGPYNEQFF

d_call: .
v_call: TRBV6-6
clone_size: many
j_call: TRBJ2-2
cdr3_nt: TGTGCCAGCAGTAATCCTAGCAAGGCCGGGGAGCTGTTTTTT
cdr3_aa: CASSNPSKAGELFF

d_call: .
v_call: TRBV30
clone_size: many
j_call: TRBJ1-5
cdr3_nt: TGTGCCTGGAGTGTATCGGGGTATAGCAATCAGCCCCAGCATTTT
cdr3_aa: CAWSVSGYSNQPQHF

d_call: .
v_call: TRBV6-1
clone_size: medium-sized
j_call: TRBJ1-3
cdr3_nt: TGTGCCAGCAGTGAAACCACAGGGCCTGGGGTCACCATATATTTT
cdr3_aa: CASSETTGPGVTIYF

d_call: .
v_call: TRBV7-9
clone_size: many
j_call: TRBJ1-2
cdr3_nt: TGTGCCAGCAGCCGAGCCGAATATGGCTACACCTTC
cdr3_aa: CASSRAEYGYTF